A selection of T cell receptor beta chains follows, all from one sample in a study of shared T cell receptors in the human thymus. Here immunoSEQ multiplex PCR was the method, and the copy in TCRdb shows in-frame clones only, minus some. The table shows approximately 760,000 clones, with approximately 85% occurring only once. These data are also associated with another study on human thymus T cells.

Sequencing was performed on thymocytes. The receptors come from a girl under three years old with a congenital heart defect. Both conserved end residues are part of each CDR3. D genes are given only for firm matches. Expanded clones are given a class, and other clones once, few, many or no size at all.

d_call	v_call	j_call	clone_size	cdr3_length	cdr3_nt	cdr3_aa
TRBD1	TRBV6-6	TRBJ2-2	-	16	TGTGCCAGCAGTTACTTGGGGACAGGAATGGCCGGGGAGCTGTTTTTT	CASSYLGTGMAGELFF
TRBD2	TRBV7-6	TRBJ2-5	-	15	TGTGCCAGCAGCGCGACGACTAGCGGCCAAGAGACCCAGTACTTC	CASSATTSGQETQYF
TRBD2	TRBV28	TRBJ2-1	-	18	TGTGCCAGCAGTCCCCTACCGACTAGCGGGGGCATATACAATGAGCAGTTCTTC	CASSPLPTSGGIYNEQFF
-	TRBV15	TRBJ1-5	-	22	TGTGCCACCAGCAGTTCCCTCGGCACCGGGGTCAGTGGCTTTTATAGCAATCAGCCCCAGCATTTT	CATSSSLGTGVSGFYSNQPQHF
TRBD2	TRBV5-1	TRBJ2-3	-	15	TGCGCCAGCAGCTTGCCTAGCGGGGGGGCAGATACGCAGTATTTT	CASSLPSGGADTQYF
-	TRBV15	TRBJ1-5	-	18	TGTGCCACCAGCAGAGATATGAGGGGGGGAGTGCACAATCAGCCCCAGCATTTT	CATSRDMRGGVHNQPQHF
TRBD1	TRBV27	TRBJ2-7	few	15	TGTGCCAGCAGTCCCGGACAGGCGGCCCACTACGAGCAGTACTTC	CASSPGQAAHYEQYF
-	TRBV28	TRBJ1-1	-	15	TGTGCCAGCATTCCTGGTGAGGGGGATAACACTGAAGCTTTCTTT	CASIPGEGDNTEAFF
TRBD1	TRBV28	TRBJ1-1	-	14	TGTGCCAGCATATACAGGGGGCGAAGAACTGAAGCTTTCTTT	CASIYRGRRTEAFF
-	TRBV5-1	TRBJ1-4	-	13	TGCGCCAGCAGCCCAGGGCCCGGCGGAAAACTGTTTTTT	CASSPGPGGKLFF
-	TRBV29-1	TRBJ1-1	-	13	TGCAGCGTTGGGCCCGGGGGGTCCACTGAAGCTTTCTTT	CSVGPGGSTEAFF
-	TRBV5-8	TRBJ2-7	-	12	TGTGCCAGCAGCTCAGACATATCCGAGCAGTACTTC	CASSSDISEQYF
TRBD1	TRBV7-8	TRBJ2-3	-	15	TGTGCCAGCGCCCCGGGACAGGGGCAGTCGGGTACGCAGTATTTT	CASAPGQGQSGTQYF
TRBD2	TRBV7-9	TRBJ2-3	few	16	TGTGCCAGCAGAACTCCTGGGACTAGCGGGCCAGATACGCAGTATTTT	CASRTPGTSGPDTQYF
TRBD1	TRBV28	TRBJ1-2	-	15	TGTGCCAGCAGAACTACAGGGGCGGTGGACTATGGCTACACCTTC	CASRTTGAVDYGYTF
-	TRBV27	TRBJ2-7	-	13	TGTGCCAGCAGTTTATCCCACGCGGACGAGCAGTACTTC	CASSLSHADEQYF
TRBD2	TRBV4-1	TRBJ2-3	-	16	TGCGCCAGCAGCCAGACCGGGACTAGCGGGGTCGGTACGCAGTATTTT	CASSQTGTSGVGTQYF
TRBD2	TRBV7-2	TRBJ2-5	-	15	TGTGCCAGCAGCCTTAGCGGGGGGTACCAAGAGACCCAGTACTTC	CASSLSGGYQETQYF
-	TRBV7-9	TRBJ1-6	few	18	TGTGCCAGCAGCTTAAGAGCTCGGGACACCCCCTTTGGTTCACCCCTCCACTTT	CASSLRARDTPFGSPLHF
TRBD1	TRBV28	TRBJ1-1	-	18	TGTGCCAGCAGTTTAGACAGGGGGAGGGGAGCGGTCAACACTGAAGCTTTCTTT	CASSLDRGRGAVNTEAFF
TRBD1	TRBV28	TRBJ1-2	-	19	TGTGCCAGCAGTTGGGCGGGACAGCCTAAGAGGGGGTTACTATGGGGCTACACCTTC	CASSWAGQPKRGLLWGYTF
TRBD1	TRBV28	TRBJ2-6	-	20	TGTGCCAGCAGTTTCAAACAGACCGGGACAGGGGGCTCTGGGGCCAACGTCCTGACTTTC	CASSFKQTGTGGSGANVLTF
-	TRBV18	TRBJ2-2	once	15	TGTGCCAGCTCACCACTATCTATGAACACCGGGGAGCTGTTTTTT	CASSPLSMNTGELFF
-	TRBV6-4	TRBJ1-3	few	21	TGTGCCAGCAGTGACCTTGGCTATGAGAGAACCGTCAGGGTGGGTGGAAACACCATATATTTT	CASSDLGYERTVRVGGNTIYF
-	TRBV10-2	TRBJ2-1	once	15	TGCGCCAGCAGTGAGTTGGGGGGCTCCTACAATGAGCAGTTCTTC	CASSELGGSYNEQFF
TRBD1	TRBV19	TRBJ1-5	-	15	TGTGCCAGTAGTAATCGGGACAGTAGTAGCAAGCCCCAGCATTTT	CASSNRDSSSKPQHF
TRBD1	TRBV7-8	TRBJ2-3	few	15	TGTGCCAGCAGCCCAAGACAGGGGTCCACAGATACGCAGTATTTT	CASSPRQGSTDTQYF
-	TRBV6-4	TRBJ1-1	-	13	TGTGCCAGCAGTGACCGGGAGGACACTGAAGCTTTCTTT	CASSDREDTEAFF
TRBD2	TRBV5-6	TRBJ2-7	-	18	TGTGCCAGCAGCTCCGACCCATCGGCGGCCCTAGCGGGGGCCGAGCAGTACTTC	CASSSDPSAALAGAEQYF
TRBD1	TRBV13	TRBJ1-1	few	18	TGTGCCAGCAGCTCAAGGGACAGGGAATGGGAACGATACACTGAAGCTTTCTTT	CASSSRDREWERYTEAFF
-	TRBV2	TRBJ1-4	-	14	TGTGCCAGCAGTGATGGGAGGGGAGGGGAAAAACTGTTTTTT	CASSDGRGGEKLFF
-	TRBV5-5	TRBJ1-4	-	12	TGTGCCAGCAGCTTGGGGGGGGGAAAACTGTTTTTT	CASSLGGGKLFF
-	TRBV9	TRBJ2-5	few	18	TGTGCCAGCAGCGCGAGGGGGTGGGACACTTCATACCAAGAGACCCAGTACTTC	CASSARGWDTSYQETQYF
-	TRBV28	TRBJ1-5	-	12	TGTGCCAGCAGAACAGGCAATCAGCCCCAGCATTTT	CASRTGNQPQHF
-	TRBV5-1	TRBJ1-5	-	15	TGCGCCAGCAGCTTGACAGGTTTTAGCAATCAGCCCCAGCATTTT	CASSLTGFSNQPQHF
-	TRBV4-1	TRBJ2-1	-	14	TGCGCCAGCAGCCAAGCAGGCGAGGGCCATGAGCAGTTCTTC	CASSQAGEGHEQFF
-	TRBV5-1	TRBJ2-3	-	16	TGCGCCAGCAGCTTGGTAGGGGAAACTAGCACAGATACGCAGTATTTT	CASSLVGETSTDTQYF
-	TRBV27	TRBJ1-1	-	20	TGTGCCAGCAGCTCAAGGCGGGGGTGGGTTCTAACTCTGCCTGGCACTGAAGCTTTCTTT	CASSSRRGWVLTLPGTEAFF
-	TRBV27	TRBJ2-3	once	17	TGTGCCAGCAGTCCCGCACCGCGACTATACGGCACAGATACGCAGTATTTT	CASSPAPRLYGTDTQYF
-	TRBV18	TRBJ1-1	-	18	TGTGCCAGCTCACCACAGTTCGAGGGCCATGCTATTAGCACTGAAGCTTTCTTT	CASSPQFEGHAISTEAFF
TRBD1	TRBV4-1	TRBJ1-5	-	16	TGCGCCAGCAGCCAAGAACGAGACAGGGTCAATCAGCCCCAGCATTTT	CASSQERDRVNQPQHF
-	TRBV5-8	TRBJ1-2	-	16	TGTGCCAGCAGCCATCCGACAACCTACTGGGACTATGGCTACACCTTC	CASSHPTTYWDYGYTF
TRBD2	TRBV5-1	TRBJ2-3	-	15	TGCGCCAGCAGCGTGACTAGCGGGGAAACAGATACGCAGTATTTT	CASSVTSGETDTQYF
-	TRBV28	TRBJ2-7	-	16	TGTGCCAGCAGTTTATGTACCGCCGGGGTTACCTACGAGCAGTACTTC	CASSLCTAGVTYEQYF
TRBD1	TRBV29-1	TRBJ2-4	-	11	TGCAGCGTTGTTGACAGGGGCATTCAGTACTTC	CSVVDRGIQYF
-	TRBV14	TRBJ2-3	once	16	TGTGCCAGCAGCCAAGAGGGGCCCCGATCCACAGATACGCAGTATTTT	CASSQEGPRSTDTQYF
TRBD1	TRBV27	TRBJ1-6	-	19	TGTGCCAGCCGACCGGGACAGGGAGCCCGATTCTCCTATAATTCACCCCTCCACTTT	CASRPGQGARFSYNSPLHF